The clone carrying this TCR beta chain was detected only a few times. The sample comes from a study of blood T cell repertoires in COVID-19. Study overall: The United States, Italy and Spain supplied acute and convalescent COVID-19 samples.

V shed 0 bases and J shed 4 bases, with 9 bases lying between them. Germline CDR1 and CDR2: LGHDT and YNNKEL (reference sequence). The length of the CDR3 is 14 residues. Some clones are missing from TCRdb's copy, which holds only in-frame ones; the method was immunoSEQ multiplex PCR. The sample records 150,000 to 200,000 clones, approximately 93% being singletons. Patients from Seattle were sampled longitudinally, starting during active infection. The chain links TRBV3-1 (or the pseudogene TRBV3-2) to TRBJ1-2; D gene uncertain. The sample comprised peripheral blood. This sequence originates from an older woman with COVID-19, enrolled during active disease. The CDR3 loop is CASSQDQDIYGYTF. The CDR3 DNA reads as TGTGCCAGCAGCCAAGATCAGGATATCTATGGCTACACCTTC.